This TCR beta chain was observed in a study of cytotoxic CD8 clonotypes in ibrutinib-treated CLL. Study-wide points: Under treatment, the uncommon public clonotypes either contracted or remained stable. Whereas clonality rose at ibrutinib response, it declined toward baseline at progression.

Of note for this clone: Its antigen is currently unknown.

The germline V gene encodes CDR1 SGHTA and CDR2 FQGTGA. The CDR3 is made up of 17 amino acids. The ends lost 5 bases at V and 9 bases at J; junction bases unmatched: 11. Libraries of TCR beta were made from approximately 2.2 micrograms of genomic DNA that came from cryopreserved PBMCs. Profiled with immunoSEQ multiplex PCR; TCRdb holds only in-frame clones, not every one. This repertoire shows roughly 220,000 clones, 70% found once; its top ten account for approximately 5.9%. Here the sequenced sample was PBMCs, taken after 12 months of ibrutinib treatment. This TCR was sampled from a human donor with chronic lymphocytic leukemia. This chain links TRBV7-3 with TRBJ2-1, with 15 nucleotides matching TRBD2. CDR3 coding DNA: TGTGCCAGCAGCCCACCGGGACTAGCGGGAGGTGTGGGTGAGCAGTTCTTC. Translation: CASSPPGLAGGVGEQFF. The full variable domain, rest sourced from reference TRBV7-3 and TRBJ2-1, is GAGVSQTPSNKVTEKGKYVELRCDPISGHTALYWYRQSLGQGPEFLIYFQGTGAADDSGLPNDRFFAVRPEGSVSTLKIQRTERGDSAVYLCASSPPGLAGGVGEQFFGPGTRLTVL.